This T cell receptor (beta chain) was observed in a study of blood T cells in healthy people across ages. Study findings and constraints: A strong correlation was seen between TCR beta diversity and naive T cell percentage.

Germline assignment: CDR1 MDHEN and CDR2 SYDVKM. The CDR3 consists of 16 residues. Trimming cost V 6 bases and J 0 bases; bases outside gene matches: 5. Next came a second PCR, run for about 7 to 12 cycles, which used a sample-barcoded 5' primer along with a J-beta primer mix. The authors tagged each cDNA molecule using a template-switch adaptor with 12 random nucleotides. Each sample provided no less than 2.5 million CDR3-containing paired-end reads. MiXCR, applied by TCRdb to the 5' RACE reads, yields one record per CDR3 protein. This sample has 700,000 or so distinct CDR3 sequences, with 22% found just once. Remarks on this clonotype: Antigen: not known.

The V gene is TRBV28, the J gene TRBJ2-4, with TRBD2 matching 10 bases. The sequence was obtained from a man between 65 and 85 years old in good health. The source material was blood. The CDR3 spells CASSGSGGLAKNIQYF. The CDR3, as DNA: TGTGCCAGCAGCGGTAGCGGGGGGCTAGCCAAAAACATTCAGTACTTC.